This T cell receptor beta chain originates from a study of T cells in Graves' hyperthyroidism and ophthalmopathy. Amplified TCR beta CDR3 regions came from RNA transcripts. An initial round of RT-PCR targeting the TCR CDR3 relied on the HTBI primer set. One entry per CDR3 protein, called by TCRdb with MiXCR from the multiplex PCR reads. The sample carries more than 500,000 distinct CDR3 sequences, more than 45% recorded once. This clonotype was found many times. Germline CDR1 is LNHDA and CDR2 is SQIVND (reference sequence). The V and J ends lost 5 bases and 7 bases respectively, with 11 bases between them. The CDR3 is 12 amino acids.

The receptor's source is an adult woman with Graves' disease, either hyperthyroidism or ophthalmopathy (not recorded which). Material for sequencing was peripheral blood or thyroid tissue (not recorded which). The chain carries TRBV19 and TRBJ1-1, with D unresolved. The CDR3 bases are TGTGCCAGTAGTGCCGGACCCATTGAAGCTTTCTTT. Translation: CASSAGPIEAFF.